This T cell receptor (beta chain) was captured by sequencing in a study of cytomegalovirus exposure and HLA in healthy donors (dated by TCRdb to the late 2010s). Regarding the complete study: According to an earlier analysis of 550 to 750 of the donors, about 190 million T cells yielded 90 million to 140 million unique TCR beta sequences and 276 Gb of sequence data. In an earlier analysis of roughly 600 of the donors, high-throughput TCR beta sequencing was used to judge whether each TCR beta V gene segment behaved as functional or pseudogenic. Genome-wide SNP genotypes for about 60% of the 666 donors were used in a later genetic analysis, which treated that subset as a discovery cohort. The number of typed donors differed by locus: about 620-640 for A, B, C, DRB1 and DQB1; approximately 540 for DQA1; approximately 600 for DPA1; and about 450 for DPB1. Along with the approximately 650-subject first cohort, a separate validation cohort of about 110 different subjects was used. The aim of the study was to test whether cataloging public T cell receptors could identify signatures of past pathogen exposure. Roughly five DR-DQ haplotypes were handled as single units for association and clustering, since linkage in the cohort was strong. Donor age, sex, ethnicity and CMV serostatus were compiled together with the repertoire data. The T cell repertoires of several hundred subjects were profiled by immunosequencing and related to cytomegalovirus serostatus. Rather than using new phenotypic data, the later analysis identified candidate immune exposures from TCR beta sequences and from how often those sequences occurred across donors. Among the approximately 400 genotyped donors, approximately 81% belonged to the genetic ancestry cluster associated with self-reported Caucasian donors. In a later analysis, previously published TCR beta repertoires from several hundred donors were re-analyzed and high-resolution HLA genotyping was added so that TCR occurrence patterns could be studied. An early release covering approximately 600 HLA-typed donors comprised approximately 300 gigabases of sequencing data and 85 million or so unique TCR sequences. The study combined high-throughput TCR immunosequencing, statistical association of individual TCRs with disease status, and machine learning to predict cytomegalovirus infection status. On average, around 240,000 unique TCR beta nucleotide sequences were sequenced per donor among several hundred genotyped donors of the cohort, with roughly 19% of those sequences being non-productive. HLA typing included class I and class II loci at four-digit resolution. Every repertoire in the discovery cohort had been generated on one and the same sequencing platform.

This clone was counted between two and nine times. Its specific antigen is unknown. Within one base of it there is no much larger clone, and no base qualities were kept. In total, approximately 610 healthy bone marrow donors made up the cohort. Cohort members were all nominally healthy when sampled, although unrecorded immune exposures were likely present. The donor tested CMV seropositive and was one of the 289 seropositive cohort members. A peripheral blood sample was provided by each donor, and peripheral blood mononuclear cells were used for TCR beta sequencing. The Qiagen DNeasy Blood Extraction Kit was used to extract genomic DNA from the blood cell samples. The library relied on the immunoSEQ multiplex PCR assay. A mixture of 60 forward primers for TCR Vbeta segments and 13 reverse primers for TCR Jbeta segments was used in the multiplex PCR. The CDR3 region of rearranged TCR beta genes was amplified from genomic DNA with a multiplex PCR assay. On the Illumina HiSeq System, the amplified TCR beta libraries were sequenced as 87-base-pair reads. Processing in the source paper ran as follows. A later analysis tallied tens of millions of unique TCR beta chains across the 600 to 700 repertoires, and approximately 12 million of those chains were shared by two or more donors. A nearest-neighbor algorithm error-corrected the raw reads and collapsed the reads into unique sequences, merging closely related sequences to remove PCR and sequencing errors. Alignment of CDR3 sequences to IMGT reference sequences was used to assign V, D and J gene segments. Each retained sequence needed at least a six-nucleotide match to both a V gene segment and a J gene segment. A rearrangement counted as productive if the CDR3 had no stop codons and remained in frame with V and J, and every other rearrangement counted as non-productive. Following IMGT convention, CDR3 was defined as the stretch from the second conserved V-encoded cysteine up to the conserved J-encoded phenylalanine. In an earlier analysis of approximately 500 of the donors, sequences lacking an unambiguous match to a single V gene segment were excluded. In an earlier analysis of roughly 500 of the donors, V segments were called functional above 56.7% productive rearrangements and were called segregating when the between-donor standard deviation exceeded 5%. A statistical classification framework was built for diagnosing cytomegalovirus status from the catalog of TCR beta chain sequences. V and J gene assignment, in a later analysis, came from comparing TCR nucleotide sequences with IMGT/GENE-DB human TR gene sequences. Using the TCRdist pipeline, a later analysis assigned CDR3 sequences along with most-parsimonious VDJ recombination scenarios. In a later analysis, every TCR beta chain was defined by the combination of its CDR3 amino acid sequence and its V-gene family, and reads without a unique V-gene family were dropped. A later analysis removed roughly 590 highly shared, low-generation-probability nucleotide sequences to deal with suspected cross-contamination and a sequencing artifact. In a later analysis, a clonal expansion index for each public chain was calculated from normalized within-repertoire ranks of inferred template counts. Generation probabilities in a later analysis came from a VDJ recombination model fitted to out-of-frame rearrangements, and those results were checked against IGoR. A later analysis scored TCR-TCR, TCR-HLA and TCR-CMV co-occurrence with hypergeometric tests, applying a repertoire-size bias correction to TCR pairs. A later analysis estimated false discovery rates by permuting HLA or CMV assignments 20 times. In a later analysis, co-occurring TCRs were grouped using DBSCAN, and TCRdist sequence similarity was added for clustering within HLA-allele-positive subsets. For co-occurrence clustering, repertoires with fewer than 30,000 or more than 120,000 public chains were excluded, along with a handful of repertoires with anomalous nucleotide sharing. The table was pulled from immuneACCESS by TCRdb, which kept in-frame rearrangements only. Such tables lose some clones; where checked, under half of the loss comes from unresolved V genes, and the rest has no known cause. The V and J calls and clone size are taken from that table; D and trimming were inferred from the DNA. For this sample there are under 150,000 clones; roughly 9% appear just once. The ten top clones hold about 7.5% of the sample.

From the cysteine up to the phenylalanine, the CDR3 has a length of 16 residues. The sequence is cut down to CDR3 DNA, 48 bases in frame from base 1. In the germline V gene (reference sequence), CDR1 corresponds to SEHNR and CDR2 to FQNEAQ. Trimming accounts for 9 bases at V and 8 bases at J, while the number of junction bases matched to no gene is 15. General findings and caveats noted by the study authors: According to a later analysis, TCR association rates differed among HLA loci, with DRB1 alleles showing the most associated TCRs and HLA-C alleles showing the fewest. The authors suggested that the approach could potentially be extended to other disease states and immunological phenotypes. A later analysis reported that several top co-occurrence clusters appeared linked to parvovirus B19, influenza, CMV and Epstein-Barr virus. A group of highly shared sequence variants was considered likely to be a technical artifact of the sequencing pipeline. An association between a missense DCLRE1C variant and V-gene and J-gene trimming of TCR beta chains was found in a later genetic analysis and replicated in an independent cohort. Because HLA typing was missing for some donors at each locus, association tests included only the typed subset. Broadly in line with IMGT annotations, most TCR beta V segments showed up in productive rearrangements about 87% or about 30% of the time in an earlier analysis of several hundred of the donors. Correlated functional status among segregating V segments might be attributable to linkage disequilibrium, but an unknown experimental factor could not be ruled out. Some IMGT-functional V segments, including TRBV6-2 and TRBV6-3, could not be told apart with the 87-base-pair reads, so those segments were excluded. About 17 rarely observed V segments, including chromosome 9 orphons, were excluded from the earlier analysis of approximately 600 of the donors because counts were too low. Strong co-occurrence of HLA alleles, especially DR and DQ, made assigning TCR associations to individual alleles difficult. A few of the identified cytomegalovirus-associated TCR beta chains were confirmed in vitro to be specific for cytomegalovirus antigens. Roughly uniform sequencing depth across donors was assumed in presence/absence analyses, although this assumption may not hold. The study gave a list of 150 to 200 TCR beta chains associated with cytomegalovirus. While some public TCRs were present in many individuals, most TCR sequences turned up only very rarely across donors. A further reported finding was that TCR beta sequences accurately predicted the HLA-A and HLA-B alleles for most subjects in the first cohort. Immune exposure information for the cohort was limited to CMV serostatus. A later genetic analysis reported fewer N-insertions in productive TCRs among donors in an Asian-associated ancestry cluster than the roughly 700-donor mean. Cytomegalovirus status was reported to be diagnosed by the classifier with high specificity and sensitivity in both the original and validation cohorts. A later analysis found that HLA-associated TCR beta chains were more clonally expanded and had lower generation probabilities than equally common non-associated chains. At a false discovery rate of 0.05, a later analysis linked around 17,000 TCR beta sequences to specific HLA alleles. Only TCR beta chains were sequenced in this cohort, and the absence of alpha or paired-chain data limited detectable features. Most CMV-associated TCR beta chains appeared to be HLA-restricted in a later analysis, and the HLA associations seemed to be driven largely by CMV exposure.

The origin of this receptor is a woman aged 40 to 49 in good health and CMV-seropositive. The material sequenced was PBMCs. The sequence links TRBV7-9 to TRBJ2-2; a stretch of 10 junction bases matches TRBD1. The CDR3 loop reads CASLPSGQGSAGELFF. The DNA sequence is as follows: TGTGCCAGTCTACCCTCGGGACAGGGGTCGGCTGGGGAGCTGTTTTTT.